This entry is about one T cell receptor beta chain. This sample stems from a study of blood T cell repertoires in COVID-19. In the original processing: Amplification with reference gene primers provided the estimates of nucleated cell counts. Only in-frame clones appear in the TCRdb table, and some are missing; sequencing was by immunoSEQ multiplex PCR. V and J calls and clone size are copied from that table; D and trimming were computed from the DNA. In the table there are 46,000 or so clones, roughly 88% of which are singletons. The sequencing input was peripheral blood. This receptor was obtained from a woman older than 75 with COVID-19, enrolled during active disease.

In DNA, the CDR3 is TGTGCCACCAGTGATTCTTCATGGGGGAGGGGGGATACGCAGTATTTT. Amino acid sequence: CATSDSSWGRGDTQYF. The chain couples TRBV24-1 to TRBJ2-3; perhaps TRBD2 as D (7 bases). The ends were cut back, 2 bases at V and 6 bases at J, with 17 bases in the middle. The CDR3 is 16 amino acids. Germline V gives CDR1 KGHDR, CDR2 SFDVKD.